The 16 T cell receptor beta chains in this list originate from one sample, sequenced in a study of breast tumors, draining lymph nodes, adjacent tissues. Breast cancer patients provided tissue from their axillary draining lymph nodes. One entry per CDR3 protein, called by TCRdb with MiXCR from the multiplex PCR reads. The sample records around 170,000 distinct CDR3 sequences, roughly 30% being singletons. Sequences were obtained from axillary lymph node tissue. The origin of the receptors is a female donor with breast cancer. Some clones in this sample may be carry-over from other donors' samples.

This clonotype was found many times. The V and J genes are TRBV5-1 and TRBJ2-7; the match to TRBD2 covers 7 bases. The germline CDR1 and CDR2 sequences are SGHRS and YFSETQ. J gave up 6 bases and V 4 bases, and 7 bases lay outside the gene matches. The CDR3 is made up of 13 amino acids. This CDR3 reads CASSPRREGEQYF. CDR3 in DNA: TGCGCCAGCAGCCCCAGGAGGGAGGGCGAGCAGTACTTC.

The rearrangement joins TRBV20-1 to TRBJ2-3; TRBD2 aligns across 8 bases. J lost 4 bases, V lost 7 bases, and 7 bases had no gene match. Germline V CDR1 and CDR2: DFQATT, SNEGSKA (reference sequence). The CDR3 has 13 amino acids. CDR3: CSESQAGADTQYF. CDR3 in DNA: TGCAGTGAGTCGCAAGCGGGGGCAGATACGCAGTATTTT.

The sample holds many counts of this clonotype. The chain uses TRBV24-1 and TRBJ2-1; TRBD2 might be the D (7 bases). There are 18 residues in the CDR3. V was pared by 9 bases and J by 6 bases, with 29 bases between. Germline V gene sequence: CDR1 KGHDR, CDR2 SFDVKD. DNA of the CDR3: TGTGCCACCCAGCGTGCGGGGGCGTCTGGAGAGGGTATCAATGAGCAGTTCTTC. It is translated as CATQRAGASGEGINEQFF.

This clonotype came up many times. The CDR3 loop is CASSNPGHENEQFF. CDR3 DNA: TGTGCCAGCAGCAACCCGGGACACGAGAATGAGCAGTTCTTC. V usage is TRBV7-3 and J usage is TRBJ2-1; TRBD1 is a possible D gene (6 bases). The CDR3 is 14 residues long. With 5 bases removed from V and 7 bases from J, the gap between germline ends came to 15 bases. CDR1 and CDR2 (germline): SGHTA, FQGTGA. Complete variable domain (other parts from reference TRBV7-3 and TRBJ2-1): GAGVSQTPSNKVTEKGKYVELRCDPISGHTALYWYRQSLGQGPEFLIYFQGTGAADDSGLPNDRFFAVRPEGSVSTLKIQRTERGDSAVYLCASSNPGHENEQFFGPGTRLTVL.

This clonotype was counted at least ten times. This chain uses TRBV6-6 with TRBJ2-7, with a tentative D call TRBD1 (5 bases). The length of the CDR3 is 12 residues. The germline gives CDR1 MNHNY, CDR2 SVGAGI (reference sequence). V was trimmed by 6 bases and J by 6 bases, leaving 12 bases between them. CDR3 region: CASSPGHSEQYF. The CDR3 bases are TGTGCCAGCAGCCCCGGACACTCCGAGCAGTACTTC.

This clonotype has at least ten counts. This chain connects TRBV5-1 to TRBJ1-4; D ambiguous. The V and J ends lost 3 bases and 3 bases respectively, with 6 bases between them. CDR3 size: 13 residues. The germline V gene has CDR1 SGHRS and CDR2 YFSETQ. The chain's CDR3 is CASSSDPNEKLFF. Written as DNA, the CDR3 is TGCGCCAGCAGCTCAGATCCTAATGAAAAACTGTTTTTT. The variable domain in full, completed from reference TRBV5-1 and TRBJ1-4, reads KAGVTQTPRYLIKTRGQQVTLSCSPISGHRSVSWYQQTPGQGLQFLFEYFSETQRNKGNFPGRFSGRQFSNSRSEMNVSTLELGDSALYLCASSSDPNEKLFFGSGTQLSVL.

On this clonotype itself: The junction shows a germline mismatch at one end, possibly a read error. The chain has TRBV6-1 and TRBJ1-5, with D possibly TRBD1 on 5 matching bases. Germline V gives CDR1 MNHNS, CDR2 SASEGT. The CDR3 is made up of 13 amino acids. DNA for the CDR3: TGTACCAGCAAAGGGGAGGGCAATCAGCCCCAGCATTTT. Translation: CTSKGEGNQPQHF.

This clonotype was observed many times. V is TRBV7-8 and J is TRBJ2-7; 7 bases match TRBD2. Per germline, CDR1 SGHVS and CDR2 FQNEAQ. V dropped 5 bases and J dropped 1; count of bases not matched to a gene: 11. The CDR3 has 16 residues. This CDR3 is CASSLTPLAWSYEQYF. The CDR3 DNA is TGTGCCAGCAGCCTAACGCCACTAGCGTGGTCCTACGAGCAGTACTTC.

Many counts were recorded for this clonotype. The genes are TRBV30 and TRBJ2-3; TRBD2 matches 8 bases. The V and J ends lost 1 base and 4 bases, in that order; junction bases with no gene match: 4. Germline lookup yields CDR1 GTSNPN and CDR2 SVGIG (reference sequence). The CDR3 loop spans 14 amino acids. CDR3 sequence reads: CAWSDGRAPDTQYF. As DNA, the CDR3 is TGTGCCTGGAGTGACGGGAGGGCCCCAGATACGCAGTATTTT.

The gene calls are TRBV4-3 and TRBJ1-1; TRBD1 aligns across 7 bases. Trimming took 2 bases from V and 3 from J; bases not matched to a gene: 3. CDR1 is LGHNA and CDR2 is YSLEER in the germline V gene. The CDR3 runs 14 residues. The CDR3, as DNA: TGCGCCAGCAGCCAACGACAGGGCGACACTGAAGCTTTCTTT. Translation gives CASSQRQGDTEAFF.

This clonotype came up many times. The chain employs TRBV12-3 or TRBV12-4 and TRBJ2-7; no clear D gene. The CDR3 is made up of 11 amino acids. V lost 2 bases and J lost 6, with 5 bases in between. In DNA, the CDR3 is TGTGCCAGCAGTTTATTGGGCGAGCAGTACTTC. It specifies CASSLLGEQYF.

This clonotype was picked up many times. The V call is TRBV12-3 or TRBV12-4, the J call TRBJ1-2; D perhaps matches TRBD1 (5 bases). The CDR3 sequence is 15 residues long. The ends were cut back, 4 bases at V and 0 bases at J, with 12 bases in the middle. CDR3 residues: CASSSTGVANYGYTF. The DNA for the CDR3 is TGTGCCAGCAGTTCTACGGGGGTAGCTAACTATGGCTACACCTTC.

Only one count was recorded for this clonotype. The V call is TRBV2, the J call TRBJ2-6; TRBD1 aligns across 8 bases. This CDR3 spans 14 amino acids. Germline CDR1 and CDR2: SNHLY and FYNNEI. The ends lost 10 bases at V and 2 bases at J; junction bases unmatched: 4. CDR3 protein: CAIGQGAGANVLTF. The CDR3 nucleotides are TGTGCCATAGGACAGGGAGCTGGGGCCAACGTCCTGACTTTC.

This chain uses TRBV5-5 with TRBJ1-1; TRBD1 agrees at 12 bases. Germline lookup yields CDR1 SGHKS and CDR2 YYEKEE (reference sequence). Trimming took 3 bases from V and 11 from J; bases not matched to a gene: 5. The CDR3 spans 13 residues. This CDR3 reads CASSSRDRGHAFF. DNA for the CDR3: TGTGCCAGCAGCTCGAGGGACAGGGGGCATGCTTTCTTT.

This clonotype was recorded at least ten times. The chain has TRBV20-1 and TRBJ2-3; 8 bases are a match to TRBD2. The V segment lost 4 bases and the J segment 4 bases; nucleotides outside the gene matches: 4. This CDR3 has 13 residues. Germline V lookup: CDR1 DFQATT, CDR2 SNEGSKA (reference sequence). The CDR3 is CSATGTSADTQYF. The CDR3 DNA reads TGCAGTGCTACCGGGACTAGTGCAGATACGCAGTATTTT.

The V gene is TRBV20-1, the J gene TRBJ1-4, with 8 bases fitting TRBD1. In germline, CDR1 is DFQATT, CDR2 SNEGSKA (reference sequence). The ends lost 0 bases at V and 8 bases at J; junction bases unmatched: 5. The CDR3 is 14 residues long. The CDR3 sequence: CSARDRTGIEKLFF. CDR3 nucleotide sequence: TGCAGTGCTAGAGATAGGACAGGGATCGAAAAACTGTTTTTT.